This T cell receptor beta chain was sequenced for a study of cytotoxic CD8 clonotypes in ibrutinib-treated CLL. Study information: The cohort had about a dozen relapsed/refractory and some 14 treatment-naive patients, 17 to 18 IGHV unmutated.

Some clones are missing from TCRdb's copy, which holds only in-frame ones; the method was immunoSEQ multiplex PCR. This table has 14,000 to 15,000 clones, about 61% appearing once. This clone came up a few times. The V segment lost 5 bases and the J segment 2 bases; nucleotides outside the gene matches: 12. CDR3 length: 17 amino acids. The germline gives CDR1 SEHNR, CDR2 FQNEAQ (reference sequence). The clonotype originates from a human donor with chronic lymphocytic leukemia. Sequencing used PBMCs, obtained before ibrutinib treatment. The chain carries TRBV7-9 and TRBJ1-2, with TRBD1 matching over 9 bases. The CDR3 DNA is TGTGCCAGCAGCCACAATACAGGGGGCGCTGGCAACTATGGCTACACCTTC. Residues: CASSHNTGGAGNYGYTF. The full variable domain, completed using reference TRBV7-9 and TRBJ1-2, is DTGVSQNPRHKITKRGQNVTFRCDPISEHNRLYWYRQTLGQGPEFLTYFQNEAQLEKSRLLSDRFSAERPKGSFSTLEIQRTEQGDSAMYLCASSHNTGGAGNYGYTFGSGTRLTVV.